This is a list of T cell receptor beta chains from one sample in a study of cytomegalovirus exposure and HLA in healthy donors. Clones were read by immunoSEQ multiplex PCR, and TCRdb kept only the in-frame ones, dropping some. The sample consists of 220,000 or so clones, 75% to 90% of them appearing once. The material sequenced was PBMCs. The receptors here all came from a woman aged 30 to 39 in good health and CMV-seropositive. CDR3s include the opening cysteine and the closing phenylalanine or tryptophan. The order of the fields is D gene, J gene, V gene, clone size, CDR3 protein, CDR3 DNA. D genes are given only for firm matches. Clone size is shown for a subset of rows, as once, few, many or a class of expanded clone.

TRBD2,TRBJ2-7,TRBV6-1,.,CASSFEGGPTYEQYF,TGTGCCAGCAGTTTTGAGGGAGGGCCCACCTACGAGCAGTACTTC
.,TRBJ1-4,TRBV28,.,CASSRPERGLGEKLFF,TGTGCCAGCAGCAGACCCGAGAGGGGATTGGGTGAAAAACTGTTTTTT
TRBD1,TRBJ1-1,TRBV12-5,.,CASGLDDRGHTEAFF,TGTGCTAGTGGTTTGGATGACAGGGGGCACACTGAAGCTTTCTTT
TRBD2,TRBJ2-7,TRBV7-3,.,CASSFNGGTSGTYEQYF,TGTGCCAGCAGCTTTAACGGCGGGACTAGCGGGACCTACGAGCAGTACTTC
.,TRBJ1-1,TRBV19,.,CASLGGETEAFF,TGTGCCAGTCTAGGGGGAGAGACTGAAGCTTTCTTT
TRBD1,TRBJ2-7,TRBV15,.,CATSRADRDSEQYF,TGTGCCACCAGCAGGGCGGACAGGGATTCCGAGCAGTACTTC
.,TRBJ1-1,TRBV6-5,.,CASSGGTGRQAFF,TGTGCCAGCAGCGGCGGAACAGGGCGGCAAGCTTTCTTT
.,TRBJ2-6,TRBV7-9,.,CASSLRNGLGANVLTF,TGTGCCAGCAGCTTGAGGAATGGTCTAGGGGCCAACGTCCTGACTTTC
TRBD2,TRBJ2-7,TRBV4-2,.,CASSQEAYGLANTYEQYF,TGTGCCAGCAGCCAAGAGGCTTACGGACTAGCAAATACGTACGAGCAGTACTTC
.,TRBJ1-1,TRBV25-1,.,CASAPSGRVVNTEAFF,TGTGCCAGCGCTCCTTCGGGACGGGTAGTAAACACTGAAGCTTTCTTT
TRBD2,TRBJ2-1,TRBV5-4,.,CASSGTSTSGRPYNEQFF,TGTGCCAGCAGCGGAACATCGACTAGCGGGAGACCCTACAATGAGCAGTTCTTC
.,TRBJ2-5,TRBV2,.,CASKEESPTETQYF,TGTGCCAGCAAGGAGGAGTCTCCTACGGAGACCCAGTACTTC
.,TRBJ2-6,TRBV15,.,CATSRGQGGGANVLTF,TGTGCCACCAGCAGAGGGCAGGGTGGCGGGGCCAACGTCCTGACTTTC
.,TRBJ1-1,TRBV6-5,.,CASSWKAPPEAFF,TGTGCCAGCAGTTGGAAAGCACCGCCTGAAGCTTTCTTT
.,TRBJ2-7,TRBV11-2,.,CASSLDTGGDWYEQYF,TGTGCCAGCAGCTTAGACACAGGGGGGGATTGGTACGAGCAGTACTTC
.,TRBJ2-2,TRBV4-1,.,CASSHITGGELFF,TGCGCCAGCAGCCATATCACCGGAGGGGAGCTGTTTTTT
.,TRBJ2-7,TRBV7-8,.,CASSPGSDRSYEQYF,TGTGCCAGCAGCCCGGGATCCGACAGGAGCTACGAGCAGTACTTC
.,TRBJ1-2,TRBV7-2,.,CASSLGGGDGYTF,TGTGCCAGCAGCTTAGGAGGGGGAGATGGCTACACCTTC
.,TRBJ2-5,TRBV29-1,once,CSVASSHETQYF,TGCAGCGTTGCCTCATCCCACGAGACCCAGTACTTC
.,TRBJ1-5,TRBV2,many,CASSDGRNSNQPQHF,TGTGCCAGCAGCGATGGACGGAATAGCAATCAGCCCCAGCATTTT
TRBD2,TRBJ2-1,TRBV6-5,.,CASSLSLAGYNEQFF,TGTGCCAGCAGTTTATCCCTAGCGGGGTACAATGAGCAGTTCTTC
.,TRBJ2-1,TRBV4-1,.,CASSQEDLQRLSSYNEQFF,TGCGCCAGCAGCCAAGAAGATTTGCAGCGCCTCAGCTCCTACAATGAGCAGTTCTTC
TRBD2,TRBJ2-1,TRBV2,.,CASSEVGRRASGSNEQFF,TGTGCCAGCAGTGAAGTAGGTAGGAGGGCTAGCGGGAGCAATGAGCAGTTCTTC
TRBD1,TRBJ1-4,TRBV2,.,CASSRDRDGEKLFF,TGTGCCAGCAGCCGGGACAGGGACGGTGAAAAACTGTTTTTT
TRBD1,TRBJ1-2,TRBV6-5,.,CAVKQGDFLGYGYTF,TGTGCCGTCAAACAGGGGGATTTTCTAGGCTATGGCTACACCTTC
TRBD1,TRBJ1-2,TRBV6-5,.,CASSYASGQGGYGYTF,TGTGCCAGCAGTTACGCCAGCGGGCAGGGGGGCTATGGCTACACCTTC
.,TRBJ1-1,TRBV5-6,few,CASRGGLEAFF,TGTGCCAGCAGAGGAGGCCTTGAAGCTTTCTTT
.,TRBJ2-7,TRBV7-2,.,CASSSGTGQIYEQYF,TGTGCCAGCAGCTCCGGGACGGGTCAAATCTACGAGCAGTACTTC
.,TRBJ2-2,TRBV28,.,CASSPLSNTGELFF,TGTGCCAGCAGCCCGCTATCGAACACCGGGGAGCTGTTTTTT
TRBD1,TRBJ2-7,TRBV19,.,CASSEDFGTAPYEQYF,TGTGCCAGTAGTGAGGATTTCGGGACAGCTCCCTACGAGCAGTACTTC
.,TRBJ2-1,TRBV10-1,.,CASSPPRLVLKNEQFF,TGCGCCAGCAGCCCACCCCGATTGGTTTTGAAGAATGAGCAGTTCTTC
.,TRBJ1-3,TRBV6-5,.,CASSYRGTGTGNTIYF,TGTGCCAGCAGTTACCGTGGGACGGGCACTGGAAACACCATATATTTT
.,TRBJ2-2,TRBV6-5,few,CASSEENTGELFF,TGTGCCAGCAGTGAAGAAAACACCGGGGAGCTGTTTTTT
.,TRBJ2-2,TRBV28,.,CASSLWGSSNTGELFF,TGTGCCAGCAGTTTATGGGGGAGTTCGAACACCGGGGAGCTGTTTTTT
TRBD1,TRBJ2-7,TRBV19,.,CASSIGTDSYEQYF,TGTGCCAGTAGTATCGGGACAGATAGCTACGAGCAGTACTTC
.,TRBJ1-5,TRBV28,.,CASSPQGGGNQPQHF,TGTGCCAGCAGTCCACAGGGAGGGGGCAATCAGCCCCAGCATTTT
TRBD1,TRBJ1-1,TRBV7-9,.,CASSSTGSTEAFF,TGTGCCAGCAGCTCGACAGGGAGCACTGAAGCTTTCTTT
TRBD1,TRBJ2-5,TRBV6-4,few,CASSDFGGQGQETQYF,TGTGCCAGCAGTGATTTTGGGGGACAGGGGCAAGAGACCCAGTACTTC
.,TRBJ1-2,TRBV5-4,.,CASSRPQGDYGYTF,TGTGCCAGCAGCCGACCGCAGGGTGACTATGGCTACACCTTC
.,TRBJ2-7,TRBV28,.,CASSFLGGHPYEQYF,TGTGCCAGCAGTTTTTTGGGGGGACACCCCTACGAGCAGTACTTC
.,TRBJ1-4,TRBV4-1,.,CASSQDGMKLFF,TGCGCCAGCAGCCAAGACGGGATGAAACTGTTTTTT
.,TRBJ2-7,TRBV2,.,CASSERRDGVSYEQYF,TGTGCCAGCAGTGAACGTAGGGACGGGGTCTCCTACGAGCAGTACTTC
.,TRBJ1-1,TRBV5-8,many,CASSRTTVNTEAFF,TGTGCCAGCAGCAGAACAACAGTGAACACTGAAGCTTTCTTT
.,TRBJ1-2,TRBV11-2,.,CASSSSGTLSDYTF,TGTGCCAGCAGCTCATCCGGGACATTGTCGGACTACACCTTC
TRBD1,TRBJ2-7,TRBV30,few,CAWSRDRASYEQYF,TGTGCCTGGAGTCGGGACAGGGCCTCCTACGAGCAGTACTTC
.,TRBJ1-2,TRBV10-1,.,CASSAAGQPVRYGYTF,TGCGCCAGCAGCGCCGCGGGGCAGCCCGTTCGGTATGGCTACACCTTC
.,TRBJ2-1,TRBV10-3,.,CAISEGVGEQFF,TGTGCCATCAGTGAAGGAGTGGGTGAGCAGTTCTTC
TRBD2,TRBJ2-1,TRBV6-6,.,CASSSATGGQFF,TGTGCCAGCAGTTCAGCCACGGGGGGGCAGTTCTTC
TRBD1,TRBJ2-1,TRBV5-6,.,CASSPQGAGEQFF,TGTGCCAGCAGCCCTCAGGGGGCCGGTGAGCAGTTCTTC
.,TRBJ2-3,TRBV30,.,CACPGHPTDTQYF,TGTGCCTGTCCGGGACACCCCACAGATACGCAGTATTTT